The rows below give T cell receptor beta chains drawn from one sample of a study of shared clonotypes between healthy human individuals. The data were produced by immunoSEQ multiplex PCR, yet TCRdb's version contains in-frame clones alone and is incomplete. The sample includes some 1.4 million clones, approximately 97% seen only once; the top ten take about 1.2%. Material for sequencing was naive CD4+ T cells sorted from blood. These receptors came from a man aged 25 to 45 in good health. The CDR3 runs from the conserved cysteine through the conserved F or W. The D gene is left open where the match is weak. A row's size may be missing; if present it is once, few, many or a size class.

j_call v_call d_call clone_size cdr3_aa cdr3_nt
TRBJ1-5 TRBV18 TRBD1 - CASSPQGAAGNQPQHF TGTGCCAGCTCACCACAGGGGGCGGCGGGCAATCAGCCCCAGCATTTT
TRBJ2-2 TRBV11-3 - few CASSRAGELFF TGTGCCAGTTCTAGGGCCGGGGAGCTGTTTTTT
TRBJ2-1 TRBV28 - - CASRFGRNEQFF TGTGCCAGCAGATTTGGTAGGAATGAGCAGTTCTTC
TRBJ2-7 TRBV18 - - CASSPGPLTREQYF TGTGCCAGCTCACCGGGACCGCTAACGAGGGAGCAGTACTTC
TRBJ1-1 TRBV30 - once CAWIRPNTEAFF TGTGCCTGGATTCGTCCGAACACTGAAGCTTTCTTT
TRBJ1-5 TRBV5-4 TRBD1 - CASSWDRSNQPQHF TGTGCCAGCAGCTGGGACAGAAGCAATCAGCCCCAGCATTTT
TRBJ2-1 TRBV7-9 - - CASSGPGTASNEQFF TGTGCCAGCAGCGGGCCCGGGACGGCGAGCAATGAGCAGTTCTTC
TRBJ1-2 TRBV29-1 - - CSVERPPYGYTF TGCAGCGTTGAAAGACCGCCGTATGGCTACACCTTC
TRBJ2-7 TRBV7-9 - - CASTLGSPHEQYF TGTGCCAGCACTTTGGGTTCCCCTCACGAGCAGTACTTC
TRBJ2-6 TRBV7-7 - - CASSTRAQSRANVLTF TGTGCCAGCAGCACTCGGGCACAAAGTCGGGCCAACGTCCTGACTTTC
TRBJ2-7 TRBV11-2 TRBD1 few CASSFTGENEQYF TGTGCCAGCAGCTTCACAGGGGAGAACGAGCAGTACTTC
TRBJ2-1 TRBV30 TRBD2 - CAWSENFRTSAFYNEQFF TGTGCCTGGAGTGAAAACTTCAGGACTAGCGCCTTTTACAATGAGCAGTTCTTC
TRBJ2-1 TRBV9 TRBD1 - CASSAPGQGAYNEQFF TGTGCCAGCAGCGCACCGGGACAGGGGGCATACAATGAGCAGTTCTTC
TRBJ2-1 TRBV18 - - CASSQGQVSYNEQFF TGTGCCAGCTCACAGGGGCAGGTGTCCTACAATGAGCAGTTCTTC
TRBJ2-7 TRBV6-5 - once CASRGVGEQYF TGTGCCAGCAGGGGAGTGGGCGAGCAGTACTTC
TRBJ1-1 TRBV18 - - CASSSKDRGEAFF TGTGCCAGCTCCTCTAAAGACCGCGGGGAAGCTTTCTTT
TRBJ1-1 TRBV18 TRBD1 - CASSRLRDRNTEAFF TGTGCCAGCTCTCGCCTCCGGGACAGAAACACTGAAGCTTTCTTT
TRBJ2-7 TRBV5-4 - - CASSGQGVWSYEQYF TGTGCCAGCAGCGGACAAGGAGTATGGTCCTACGAGCAGTACTTC
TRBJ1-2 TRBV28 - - CATDVGYGYTF TGTGCCACGGATGTTGGGTATGGCTACACCTTC
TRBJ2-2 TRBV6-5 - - CASSYRGGQLTGELFF TGTGCCAGCAGTTATAGGGGGGGACAACTAACCGGGGAGCTGTTTTTT
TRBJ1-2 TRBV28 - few CASSLSPGGYGYTF TGTGCCAGCAGTTTATCGCCGGGAGGCTATGGCTACACCTTC
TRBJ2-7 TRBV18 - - CASSPPQGTPYEQYF TGTGCCAGCTCACCTCCGCAGGGGACACCATACGAGCAGTACTTC
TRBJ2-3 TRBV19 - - CASSSLEGTDTQYF TGTGCCAGTAGTAGTCTAGAGGGCACAGATACGCAGTATTTT
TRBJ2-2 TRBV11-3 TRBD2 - CASSPHGTSTSGELFF TGTGCCAGCAGCCCCCACGGGACTAGCACCTCAGGGGAGCTGTTTTTT
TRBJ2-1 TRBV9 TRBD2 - CASSQTSGTYNEQFF TGTGCCAGCAGCCAGACTAGCGGCACCTACAATGAGCAGTTCTTC
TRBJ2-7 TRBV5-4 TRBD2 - CASSLSGTSIHEQYF TGTGCCAGCAGCTTGTCCGGGACTAGTATCCACGAGCAGTACTTC
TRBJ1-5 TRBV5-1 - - CASSLGVPSNQPQHF TGCGCCAGCAGCTTGGGGGTCCCCAGCAATCAGCCCCAGCATTTT
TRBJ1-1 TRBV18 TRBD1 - CASSPPGRGHGEAFF TGTGCCAGCTCACCACCGGGAAGGGGGCACGGTGAAGCTTTCTTT
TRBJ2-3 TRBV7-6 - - CASSQRGHTDTQYF TGTGCCAGCAGCCAAAGGGGACACACAGATACGCAGTATTTT
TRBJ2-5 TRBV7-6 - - CASSTPSRQTQYF TGTGCCAGCAGCACCCCGTCTAGGCAGACCCAGTACTTC
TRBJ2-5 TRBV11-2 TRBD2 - CASSLGLAGSGAQYF TGTGCCAGCTCCCTTGGACTAGCGGGATCGGGGGCCCAGTACTTC
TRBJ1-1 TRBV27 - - CASQTGHTEAFF TGTGCCAGCCAGACAGGCCACACTGAAGCTTTCTTT
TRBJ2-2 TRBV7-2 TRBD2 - CASRPPGLGFTGELFF TGTGCCAGCAGACCACCGGGACTAGGCTTTACCGGGGAGCTGTTTTTT
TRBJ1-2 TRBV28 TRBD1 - CASRPGGGDGYGYTF TGTGCCAGCAGACCCGGAGGGGGCGACGGCTATGGCTACACCTTC
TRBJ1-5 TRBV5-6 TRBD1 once CASSINRGLSNQPQHF TGTGCCAGCAGCATCAACAGGGGGCTGAGCAATCAGCCCCAGCATTTT
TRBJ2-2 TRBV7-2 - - CASSPRRLRDTGELFF TGTGCCAGCAGCCCTAGACGACTAAGGGACACCGGGGAGCTGTTTTTT
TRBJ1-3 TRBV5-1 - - CASSSLGQTSGNTIYF TGCGCCAGCAGCTCCCTAGGACAGACCTCTGGAAACACCATATATTTT
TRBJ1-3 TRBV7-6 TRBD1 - CASSLAGTGSGNTIYF TGTGCCAGCAGCTTAGCGGGGACAGGGTCTGGAAACACCATATATTTT
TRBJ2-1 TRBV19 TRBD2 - CASSQGLAAYNEQFF TGTGCCAGTAGTCAGGGACTAGCGGCCTACAATGAGCAGTTCTTC
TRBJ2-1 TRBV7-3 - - CASRSPVRYNEQFF TGTGCCAGCAGGTCGCCGGTCCGGTACAATGAGCAGTTCTTC
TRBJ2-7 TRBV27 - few CASSFVGRGTYEQYF TGTGCCAGCAGTTTTGTCGGGAGAGGGACCTACGAGCAGTACTTC
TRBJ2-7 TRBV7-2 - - CASSDNMNYEQYF TGTGCCAGCAGCGACAATATGAACTACGAGCAGTACTTC
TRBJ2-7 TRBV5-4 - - CASSPGPGDFYEQYF TGTGCCAGCAGCCCGGGGCCAGGGGACTTCTACGAGCAGTACTTC
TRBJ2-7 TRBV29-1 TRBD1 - CSVRQGGSYEQYF TGCAGCGTTCGACAGGGTGGAAGTTACGAGCAGTACTTC
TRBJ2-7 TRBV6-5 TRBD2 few CASSYSGGSSYEQYF TGTGCCAGCAGTTACTCTGGCGGGAGCTCCTACGAGCAGTACTTC
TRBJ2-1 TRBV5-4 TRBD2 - CASSSVAGLYNEQFF TGTGCCAGCAGCTCCGTAGCGGGACTGTACAATGAGCAGTTCTTC
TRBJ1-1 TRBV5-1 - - CASRSTENTEAFF TGCGCCAGCAGGTCTACAGAGAACACTGAAGCTTTCTTT
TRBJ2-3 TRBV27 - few CAVQGKRLSTDTQYF TGTGCTGTCCAGGGGAAGCGCCTAAGCACAGATACGCAGTATTTT
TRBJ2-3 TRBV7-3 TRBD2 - CASSLKGLGAGVTDTQYF TGTGCCAGCAGCTTAAAAGGGTTAGGAGCGGGAGTTACAGATACGCAGTATTTT
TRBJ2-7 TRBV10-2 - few CASSEALIPTYEQYF TGCGCCAGCAGTGAGGCGTTGATCCCCACCTACGAGCAGTACTTC
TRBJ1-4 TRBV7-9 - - CASSPLAGPNEKLFF TGTGCCAGCAGCCCCCTGGCAGGGCCTAATGAAAAACTGTTTTTT
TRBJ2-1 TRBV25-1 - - CASSALKGWSINEQFF TGTGCCAGCAGTGCCCTCAAGGGGTGGAGTATCAATGAGCAGTTCTTC
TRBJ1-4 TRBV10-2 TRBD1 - CASSTGGEKLFF TGCGCCAGCAGTACAGGGGGCGAAAAACTGTTTTTT
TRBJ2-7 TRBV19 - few CASSISPAVGEQYF TGTGCCAGTAGTATCTCGCCCGCTGTTGGCGAGCAGTACTTC
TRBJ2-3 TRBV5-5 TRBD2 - CASSLGLAVTDTQYF TGTGCCAGCAGCTTGGGGCTAGCGGTCACAGATACGCAGTATTTT
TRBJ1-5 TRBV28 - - CASSPLGGDSNQPQHF TGTGCCAGCAGCCCACTGGGGGGGGATAGCAATCAGCCCCAGCATTTT
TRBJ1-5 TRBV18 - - CASSPYAGTINQPQHF TGTGCCAGCTCACCATATGCCGGGACAATTAATCAGCCCCAGCATTTT
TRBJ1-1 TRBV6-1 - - CASTLRANTEAFF TGTGCCAGCACCTTAAGGGCGAACACTGAAGCTTTCTTT
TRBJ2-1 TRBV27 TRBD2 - CASRQLAGRIWDEQFF TGTGCCAGCAGGCAACTAGCGGGAAGGATTTGGGATGAGCAGTTCTTC